Listed below are T cell receptor beta chains from one sample, sequenced in a study of blood T cell repertoires in COVID-19. Sequencing used immunoSEQ multiplex PCR; TCRdb keeps in-frame clones, though not all of them. The sample holds approximately 60,000 clones, 78% seen once. Sequencing used peripheral blood. The origin of the receptors is a man aged 60 to 69 with COVID-19, enrolled during active disease. Both conserved end residues are part of each CDR3. A D gene is named only where the DNA matches it firmly. Only some rows state a clone size, as once, few, many or a class for expanded clones.

v_call: TRBV6-2/TRBV6-3
d_call: TRBD2
j_call: TRBJ2-5
clone_size: -
cdr3_aa: CASSYDGLGLAEIQETQYF
cdr3_nt: TGTGCCAGCAGTTACGATGGGTTGGGACTAGCGGAGATCCAAGAGACCCAGTACTTC

v_call: TRBV27
d_call: TRBD1
j_call: TRBJ2-7
clone_size: -
cdr3_aa: CASSPRGQFGYEQYF
cdr3_nt: TGTGCCAGCAGTCCCCGGGGACAGTTCGGCTACGAGCAGTACTTC

v_call: TRBV28
d_call: TRBD1
j_call: TRBJ1-5
clone_size: -
cdr3_aa: CASRPTGGVEPQHF
cdr3_nt: TGTGCCAGCAGACCGACAGGGGGCGTTGAGCCCCAGCATTTT

v_call: TRBV27
d_call: -
j_call: TRBJ2-5
clone_size: -
cdr3_aa: CASSFWASQETQYF
cdr3_nt: TGTGCCAGCAGTTTTTGGGCCTCTCAAGAGACCCAGTACTTC

v_call: TRBV7-9
d_call: TRBD2
j_call: TRBJ2-1
clone_size: -
cdr3_aa: CASSSTSGKYNEQFF
cdr3_nt: TGTGCCAGCAGCTCGACTAGCGGAAAATACAATGAGCAGTTCTTC

v_call: TRBV24-1
d_call: TRBD2
j_call: TRBJ2-1
clone_size: -
cdr3_aa: CATGIAGRGGRSYNEQFF
cdr3_nt: TGTGCCACCGGGATAGCGGGAAGGGGGGGTAGGTCCTACAATGAGCAGTTCTTC

v_call: TRBV7-2
d_call: -
j_call: TRBJ2-5
clone_size: -
cdr3_aa: CASSLPTGGTETQYF
cdr3_nt: TGTGCCAGCAGCTTGCCGACAGGAGGTACTGAGACCCAGTACTTC

v_call: TRBV30
d_call: -
j_call: TRBJ1-5
clone_size: -
cdr3_aa: CAWSVRGRFSGGPQHF
cdr3_nt: TGTGCCTGGAGTGTACGTGGTCGGTTTAGTGGTGGGCCCCAGCATTTT

v_call: TRBV27
d_call: TRBD1
j_call: TRBJ1-2
clone_size: -
cdr3_aa: CASSSNTGGYGYTF
cdr3_nt: TGTGCCAGCAGTTCCAACACAGGGGGCTATGGCTACACCTTC

v_call: TRBV6-4
d_call: -
j_call: TRBJ2-1
clone_size: -
cdr3_aa: CASSVQGRFGNEQFF
cdr3_nt: TGTGCCAGCAGTGTACAGGGTCGGTTTGGCAATGAGCAGTTCTTC

v_call: TRBV19
d_call: TRBD1
j_call: TRBJ1-6
clone_size: once
cdr3_aa: CASSTGTVSRGPLHF
cdr3_nt: TGTGCCAGTAGTACAGGGACAGTCAGTAGAGGACCCCTCCACTTT

v_call: TRBV28
d_call: TRBD1
j_call: TRBJ1-5
clone_size: -
cdr3_aa: CASSSTGYQPQHF
cdr3_nt: TGTGCCAGCAGTTCGACAGGGTATCAGCCCCAGCATTTT

v_call: TRBV5-4
d_call: -
j_call: TRBJ2-6
clone_size: -
cdr3_aa: CASSKLERSGANVLTF
cdr3_nt: TGTGCCAGCAGCAAACTGGAGCGGTCTGGGGCCAACGTCCTGACTTTC

v_call: TRBV2
d_call: -
j_call: TRBJ2-1
clone_size: -
cdr3_aa: CASTRFMGVEQFF
cdr3_nt: TGTGCCAGCACTAGGTTCATGGGAGTTGAGCAGTTCTTC

v_call: TRBV5-1
d_call: TRBD2
j_call: TRBJ2-1
clone_size: -
cdr3_aa: CASSLGISSGRGNEQFF
cdr3_nt: TGCGCCAGCAGCTTGGGAATCAGTAGCGGGAGAGGCAATGAGCAGTTCTTC

v_call: TRBV27
d_call: -
j_call: TRBJ1-3
clone_size: -
cdr3_aa: CASSSLPGTGNTIYF
cdr3_nt: TGTGCCAGCAGTTCCTTACCAGGGACTGGAAACACCATATATTTT

v_call: TRBV5-4
d_call: -
j_call: TRBJ2-1
clone_size: -
cdr3_aa: CASSLDSIEQFF
cdr3_nt: TGTGCCAGCAGCTTGGATAGCATTGAGCAGTTCTTC

v_call: TRBV19
d_call: -
j_call: TRBJ1-2
clone_size: -
cdr3_aa: CASSIDPGYGYTF
cdr3_nt: TGTGCCAGTAGTATAGATCCGGGCTATGGCTACACCTTC

v_call: TRBV30
d_call: TRBD1
j_call: TRBJ2-7
clone_size: -
cdr3_aa: CAWEGQGYEQYF
cdr3_nt: TGTGCCTGGGAAGGACAGGGCTACGAGCAGTACTTC

v_call: TRBV6-6
d_call: TRBD1
j_call: TRBJ1-2
clone_size: few
cdr3_aa: CASRRPDREDGYTF
cdr3_nt: TGTGCCAGCAGAAGACCGGACAGGGAGGATGGCTACACCTTC

v_call: TRBV12-5
d_call: TRBD1
j_call: TRBJ2-7
clone_size: -
cdr3_aa: CASGPVGDRGYEQYF
cdr3_nt: TGTGCTAGTGGTCCCGTCGGGGACAGGGGATACGAGCAGTACTTC

v_call: TRBV2
d_call: -
j_call: TRBJ1-1
clone_size: few
cdr3_aa: CASSERQVTEAFF
cdr3_nt: TGTGCCAGCAGTGAACGACAGGTCACTGAAGCTTTCTTT

v_call: TRBV20-1
d_call: -
j_call: TRBJ2-7
clone_size: few
cdr3_aa: CSASGGGSGEQYF
cdr3_nt: TGCAGTGCTAGTGGAGGGGGATCGGGCGAGCAGTACTTC

v_call: TRBV7-9
d_call: -
j_call: TRBJ1-2
clone_size: -
cdr3_aa: CASRRANYGYTF
cdr3_nt: TGTGCCAGCAGGAGAGCTAACTATGGCTACACCTTC

v_call: TRBV27
d_call: -
j_call: TRBJ2-7
clone_size: -
cdr3_aa: CASWTARSYEQYF
cdr3_nt: TGTGCCAGTTGGACAGCCCGCTCCTACGAGCAGTACTTC

v_call: TRBV24-1
d_call: TRBD2
j_call: TRBJ2-1
clone_size: -
cdr3_aa: CATSDGGGNYNEQFF
cdr3_nt: TGTGCCACCAGTGACGGGGGGGGGAATTACAATGAGCAGTTCTTC